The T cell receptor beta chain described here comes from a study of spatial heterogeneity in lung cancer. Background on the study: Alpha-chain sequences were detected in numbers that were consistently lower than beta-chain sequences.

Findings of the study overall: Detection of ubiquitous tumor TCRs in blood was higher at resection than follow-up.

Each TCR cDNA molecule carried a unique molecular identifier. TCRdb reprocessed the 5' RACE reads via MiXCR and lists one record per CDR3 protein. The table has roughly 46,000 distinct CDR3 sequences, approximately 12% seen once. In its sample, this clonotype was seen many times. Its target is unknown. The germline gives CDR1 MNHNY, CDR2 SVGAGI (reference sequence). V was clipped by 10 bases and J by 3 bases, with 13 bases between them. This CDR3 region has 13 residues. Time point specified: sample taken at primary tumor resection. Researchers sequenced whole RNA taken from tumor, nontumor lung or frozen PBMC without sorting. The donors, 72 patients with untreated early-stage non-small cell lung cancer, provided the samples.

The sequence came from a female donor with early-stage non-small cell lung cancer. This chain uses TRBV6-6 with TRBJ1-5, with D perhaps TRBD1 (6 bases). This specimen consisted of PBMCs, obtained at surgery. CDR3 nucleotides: TGTGCCACGCGAACAGGGAACAATCAGCCCCAGCATTTT. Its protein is CATRTGNNQPQHF.